This T cell receptor (beta chain) was captured by sequencing in a study of vaccination effects on CD4 cells after COVID-19. Study background: The second dose preceded post-vaccine samples by a median of 72 days. General study points: Pronounced clonal contraction occurred in clones induced by infection and by vaccine late after vaccination.

Assay used: immunoSEQ multiplex PCR; TCRdb lists only in-frame clones, some missing. Of under 40,000 clones listed, approximately 84% are singletons. Antigen-specific CD4+ T cells were first expanded with viral peptide pools by the ViraFEST assay and only then sequenced. On roughly day 10 of culture, CD4+ T cells were separated out. As their vaccination, participants received two doses of either BNT162b2 or mRNA-1273. Previously uninfected by SARS-CoV-2, the vaccine recipients also showed negative nucleocapsid antibodies. Notes on this clone: Its antigen is unidentified.

This clonotype was sampled from a human donor who received a COVID-19 vaccine. Some clones in this sample may be carry-over from other donors' samples. The sequenced sample was CD4+ T cells from PBMCs cultured with HCoV-NL63 spike peptides, obtained after COVID-19 vaccination.

For the CDR3, the DNA is TGTGCCAGCAGCTTGGAGGGGCTGATGAACACTGAAGCTTTCTTT. It specifies CASSLEGLMNTEAFF. This chain uses TRBV7-2 with TRBJ1-1; D possibly corresponds to TRBD1 (5 bases). With 3 bases removed from V and 0 bases from J, the gap between germline ends came to 11 bases. CDR1 is SGHTA and CDR2 is FQGNSA in the germline V gene. This CDR3 contains 15 residues. Full variable domain (outside the CDR3, taken from reference TRBV7-2 and TRBJ1-1): GAGVSQSPSNKVTEKGKDVELRCDPISGHTALYWYRQSLGQGLEFLIYFQGNSAPDKSGLPSDRFSAERTGGSVSTLTIQRTQQEDSAVYLCASSLEGLMNTEAFFGQGTRLTVV.